Below, 25 T cell receptor beta chains from the same sample are listed, as sequenced in a study of T cells after yellow fever vaccination. MiXCR, applied by TCRdb to the 5' RACE reads, yields one record per CDR3 protein. The sample records under 150,000 distinct CDR3 sequences, about 16% being singletons. Sample: CD8+ T cells sorted from PBMCs, taken 5 days after the yellow fever booster vaccination. The receptors come from a man between 18 and 35 years old who received the YFV17D yellow fever vaccine.

The V call is TRBV12-3 or TRBV12-4, the J call TRBJ1-4; D is possibly TRBD1 (5 bases). Trimming shortened V by 10 bases and J by 5 bases, and 11 bases separated the two germline ends. This CDR3 is built from 12 residues. The CDR3 protein is CATSRANEKLFF. CDR3 DNA: TGTGCCACCAGCAGGGCAAATGAAAAACTGTTTTTT.

The chain recombines TRBV7-9 with TRBJ2-7, with unresolved D. V dropped 5 bases and J dropped 3 bases, with 11 bases sitting between them. The CDR3 spans 13 residues. Germline V gene sequence: CDR1 SEHNR, CDR2 FQNEAQ (reference sequence). CDR3: CASSHPAFYEQYF. CDR3 nucleotides: TGTGCCAGCAGCCACCCGGCCTTCTACGAGCAGTACTTC.

In its sample, this clonotype was seen a few times. The chain uses TRBV9 and TRBJ1-6, with D possibly being TRBD1 (5 bases). The germline V gene has CDR1 SGDLS and CDR2 YYNGEE. V was trimmed by 3 bases and J by 5 bases, leaving 12 bases between them. The CDR3 is 15 residues long. The CDR3 DNA reads TGTGCCAGCAGCGCCCATGGGGGGGATAATTCACCCCTCCACTTT. This encodes CASSAHGGDNSPLHF.

This clonotype came up a few times. J is TRBJ2-1 and V is TRBV6-2 or TRBV6-3, with D possibly matching TRBD2 (6 bases). There are 15 residues in the CDR3. V lost 4 bases and J 2 bases, leaving 12 bases between the germline ends. Germline loops: CDR1 MNHEY, CDR2 SVGEGT. The DNA for the CDR3 is TGTGCCAGCAGTTCGGGACTCGCAACCTACAATGAGCAGTTCTTC. Its protein is CASSSGLATYNEQFF.

This clonotype was detected only a few times. V usage is TRBV23-1 and J usage is TRBJ2-7; D gene ambiguous. TRBV23-1 qualifies as an ORF whose function is uncertain. The CDR3 is 11 amino acids. Trimming shortened V by 7 bases and J by 2 bases, and 6 bases separated the two germline ends. CDR3 region: CASISPYEQYV. The CDR3 nucleotides read TGCGCCAGCATTTCACCCTACGAGCAGTACGTC.

J is TRBJ1-1 and V is TRBV5-1; 8 bases match TRBD1. From germline, CDR1 is SGHRS and CDR2 YFSETQ. J was trimmed by 1 base and V by 2 bases; bases with no gene match: 4. The CDR3 has 15 amino acids. The CDR3 region has the DNA TGCGCCAGCAGCTTTGGACAGGGTTCGAACACTGAAGCTTTCTTT. This sequence encodes CASSFGQGSNTEAFF.

There are a few counts of this clonotype. The rearrangement links TRBV27 to TRBJ2-7; TRBD2 aligns across 11 bases. The CDR3 covers 15 residues. V lost 3 bases to trimming and J lost 6 bases; unmatched junction nucleotides: 7. The germline V gene has CDR1 MNHEY and CDR2 SMNVEV (reference sequence). CDR3 bases: TGTGCCAGCAGTTTGGTAGCGGGGGGGCCGGGCGAGCAGTACGTC. This codes for CASSLVAGGPGEQYV.

V gene TRBV3-1 combines with J gene TRBJ2-1, with 9 positions matching TRBD2. Germline values: CDR1 LGHDT, CDR2 YNNKEL (reference sequence). The CDR3 is made up of 18 amino acids. V was clipped by 4 bases and J by 6 bases; unmatched bases: 16. The CDR3 loop reads CASSPSQLAGLPGNEQFF. As DNA, the CDR3 is TGTGCCAGCAGCCCATCCCAGCTAGCGGGGCTCCCGGGCAATGAGCAGTTCTTC.

The gene calls are TRBV30 and TRBJ2-7; 11 positions agree with TRBD2. Germline V gene lookup returns CDR1 GTSNPN and CDR2 SVGIG (reference sequence). J gave up 2 bases and V 0 bases, and 0 bases lay outside the gene matches. This CDR3 comprises 14 residues. The chain's CDR3 is CAWSVSGGAYEQYF. The CDR3 nucleotides read TGTGCCTGGAGTGTTAGCGGGGGGGCCTACGAGCAGTACTTC.

CDR3 sequence reads: CASSERNEQFF. The CDR3 nucleotides are TGTGCCAGCAGTGAGAGGAATGAGCAGTTCTTC. The chain couples TRBV2 to TRBJ2-1; the D is unclear. With 3 bases removed from V and 7 bases from J, the gap between germline ends came to 4 bases. The CDR3 runs 11 residues. CDR1 and CDR2 (germline): SNHLY, FYNNEI.

The chain is built from TRBV6-2 or TRBV6-3 and TRBJ1-1, with D possibly being TRBD1 (5 bases). Germline V gene sequence: CDR1 MNHEY, CDR2 SVGEGT. This CDR3 has 14 amino acids. V was pared by 6 bases and J by 5 bases, with 16 bases between. The CDR3, as DNA: TGTGCCAGCAGCTCGAACAGGCTTAGGACTGAAGCTTTCTTT. It codes for CASSSNRLRTEAFF.

This clonotype was counted many times. The chain uses TRBV10-3 and TRBJ2-1; 7 bases match TRBD2. Per germline, CDR1 ENHRY and CDR2 SYGVKD. V trimming: 8 bases; J trimming: 8 bases; junction bases outside the gene matches: 9. This CDR3 spans 13 amino acids. The CDR3 reads CAIDDTSADEQFF. The CDR3 DNA is TGTGCCATCGACGATACTAGCGCGGATGAGCAGTTCTTC.

The V and J genes are TRBV19 and TRBJ1-5, with D unresolved. The CDR3 spans 14 residues. Germline lookup yields CDR1 LNHDA and CDR2 SQIVND (reference sequence). Between the trimmed V and J ends, which lost 4 bases and 2 bases, there was a span of 9 bases. The CDR3 loop reads CASSTGEGNQPQHF. In nucleotides, the CDR3 is TGTGCCAGTAGTACTGGGGAAGGCAATCAGCCCCAGCATTTT.

This chain uses TRBV29-1 with TRBJ1-2; 8 bases match TRBD1. The CDR3 is 13 amino acids. Germline trimming cut 7 bases from V and 4 bases from J; bases unmatched to any gene: 8. The germline gives CDR1 SQVTM, CDR2 ANQGSEA. CDR3 in amino acids: CSGGQATGYGYTF. The CDR3, as DNA: TGCAGCGGGGGACAGGCCACTGGCTATGGCTACACCTTC.

This rearrangement joins TRBV27 to TRBJ1-2; no firm D call. Germline lookup yields CDR1 MNHEY and CDR2 SMNVEV (reference sequence). The V gene lost 5 bases and the J gene lost 3 bases, with 13 bases spanning the gap. There are 14 residues in the CDR3. CDR3 DNA: TGTGCCAGCAGTAGACTACGAGAGGACTATGGCTACACCTTC. Its translation: CASSRLREDYGYTF.

This clonotype came up a few times. The V gene is TRBV27, the J gene TRBJ1-1; TRBD1 agrees at 8 bases. CDR1 and CDR2 from the germline V gene are MNHEY and SMNVEV (reference sequence). The CDR3 runs to 15 residues. V shed 2 bases, J shed 3 bases, and the junction held 5 bases outside the gene matches. The CDR3 nucleotides are TGTGCCAGCAGTTTAAAGACAGGGGCGTACACTGAAGCTTTCTTT. Residues: CASSLKTGAYTEAFF.

The sample holds a few counts of this clonotype. This chain links TRBV5-5 with TRBJ2-7; D is ambiguous. Deletions cut 4 bases from V and 3 bases from J, with 11 bases between. CDR3 size: 13 residues. Germline V gene data show CDR1 as SGHKS and CDR2 as YYEKEE (reference sequence). This CDR3 is CASSPFQGYEQYV. As DNA, the CDR3 is TGTGCCAGCAGCCCGTTCCAAGGCTACGAGCAGTACGTC.

The chain couples TRBV9 to TRBJ2-3, with TRBD1 identical over 10 bases. Germline lookup yields CDR1 SGDLS and CDR2 YYNGEE. The CDR3 has 15 residues. J lost 7 bases, V lost 0 bases, and 5 bases had no gene match. For the CDR3, the DNA is TGTGCCAGCAGCGTAGGACAGGGGGCAGTAAATACGCAGTATTTT. It encodes CASSVGQGAVNTQYF.

There are a few counts of this clonotype. The chain employs TRBV5-6 and TRBJ1-1, with a tentative D call TRBD1 (5 bases). The CDR3 extends over 14 amino acids. V lost 1 base and J lost 6, with 13 bases in between. The V gene's germline CDR1 is SGHDT and CDR2 YYEEEE. CDR3 residues: CASSLKSLGAEAFF. The DNA of the CDR3 is TGTGCCAGCAGCTTGAAGTCGTTAGGGGCTGAAGCTTTCTTT.

V gene TRBV6-2 or TRBV6-3 combines with J gene TRBJ1-2; no clear D. V lost 8 bases to trimming and J lost 2 bases, with 12 bases between them. This CDR3 is built from 13 residues. Per the germline V gene, CDR1 is MNHEY and CDR2 is SVGEGT. The CDR3 region has the DNA TGTGCCAGCTCAACGACCGAGAACTATGGCTACACCTTC. Protein: CASSTTENYGYTF.

The chain joins TRBV4-3 to TRBJ2-3; D unclear. The germline gives CDR1 LGHNA, CDR2 YSLEER. The CDR3 consists of 14 residues. Deletions cut 1 base from V and 3 bases from J, with 8 bases between. The CDR3 DNA sequence: TGCGCCAGCAGCCAAGGGTTGCTTACAGATACGCAGTATTTT. It is translated as CASSQGLLTDTQYF.

This clonotype came up a few times. V is TRBV20-1 and J is TRBJ2-3; possibly TRBD1 or TRBD2 for D (5 bases each). V lost 3 bases, J lost 6 bases, and 19 bases lay in between. Germline V gene lookup returns CDR1 DFQATT and CDR2 SNEGSKA (reference sequence). The CDR3 length is 15 residues. The CDR3 protein is CSASKRNPRDDTQYF. The CDR3 coding sequence is TGCAGTGCTAGTAAACGGAACCCCCGGGACGATACGCAGTATTTT.

In its sample, this clonotype was seen a few times. CDR3: CASSQGLTGSPLHF. In nucleotides, the CDR3 is TGTGCCAGCAGTCAGGGACTGACGGGTTCACCCCTCCACTTT. The rearrangement uses TRBV27 and TRBJ1-6, with D perhaps matching TRBD1 (5 bases). Trimming shortened V by 5 bases and J by 9 bases, and 14 bases separated the two germline ends. The CDR3 runs 14 residues. From germline, CDR1 is MNHEY and CDR2 SMNVEV (reference sequence).

This clonotype was seen only a few times. The chain combines TRBV5-4 with TRBJ1-1; no clear D. The length of the CDR3 is 12 residues. From germline, CDR1 is SGHNT and CDR2 YYREEE (reference sequence). The germline V and J ends were trimmed by 4 bases and 5 bases, with 9 bases remaining between them. CDR3 nucleotide sequence: TGTGCCAGCAGCCAGAGTGGAACTGAAGCTTTCTTT. Protein product: CASSQSGTEAFF.

CDR3 nucleotide sequence: TGTGCCTGGAGTGTCTGGGAAAGTCTCCCGGCAACTAATGAAAAACTGTTTTTT. The encoded protein is CAWSVWESLPATNEKLFF. The genes are TRBV30 and TRBJ1-4; D is undetermined. CDR1 and CDR2 from the germline V gene are GTSNPN and SVGIG (reference sequence). The CDR3 loop spans 18 amino acids. Trimming left V 0 bases short and J 0 bases short, with 17 bases between.